This T cell receptor beta chain originates from a study of technical replicates of blood from a few donors. The CDR3 runs 13 residues. The germline V and J ends were trimmed by 7 bases and 8 bases, with 17 bases remaining between them. CDR1 and CDR2 from the germline V gene are ENHRY and SYGVKD. Method: immunoSEQ multiplex PCR; TCRdb's copy keeps in-frame clones and lacks some. The table lists around 68,000 clones, around 97% of them singletons. The chain links TRBV10-3 to TRBJ1-2; perhaps TRBD1 as D (6 bases). Material: T cells isolated from PBMCs. The receptor was derived from a human donor in good health. The CDR3 DNA follows: TGTGCCATCACCACAGGGATTGTCGAGGGCTACACCTTC. Residues: CAITTGIVEGYTF.